This T cell receptor beta chain was retrieved from a study of blood T cell repertoires in COVID-19. The ends lost 0 bases at V and 3 bases at J; junction bases unmatched: 20. The CDR3 extends over 20 amino acids. Germline CDR1 is SGHRS and CDR2 is YFSETQ. TCRdb's copy holds only in-frame clones and misses some; the assay was immunoSEQ multiplex PCR. The data hold tens of thousands of clones, with about nine tenths observed a single time. The V and J genes are TRBV5-1 and TRBJ2-5; 7 bases line up with TRBD2. Sequencing was carried out using peripheral blood. The receptor was derived from a man aged 50 or older with COVID-19, enrolled during active disease. This chain's CDR3 is CASSLDIRPGAGRGKETQYF. The CDR3 DNA sequence: TGCGCCAGCAGCTTGGATATCAGGCCAGGAGCGGGACGAGGAAAAGAGACCCAGTACTTC.